This T cell receptor beta chain was documented in a study of cytomegalovirus exposure and HLA in healthy donors. 60 Vbeta and 13 Jbeta primers were used in PCR. Assay: immunoSEQ multiplex PCR; the TCRdb copy retains only in-frame clones and omits some. The table records some 90,000 clones, about 80% of them present only once. CMV serostatus data were not documented for this donor. Worth noting for this clone: Its antigen remains unidentified.

Study outcomes and limitations: Looking again later, the authors saw that most CMV-associated TCR beta chains seemed HLA-restricted. Sequencing likely generated an artifact that appeared as a cluster of highly shared sequence variants. The classifier reportedly diagnosed cytomegalovirus status with high specificity and sensitivity.

The sample taken for sequencing was PBMCs. The TCR originated in a human donor in good health.

The CDR3: CASSSDRGNYEQYF. The CDR3 nucleotides read TGTGCCAGCAGCTCGGACAGGGGGAACTACGAGCAGTACTTC. The gene calls are TRBV7-8 and TRBJ2-7, with 10 bases identical to TRBD1. This CDR3 has 14 amino acids. V lost 4 bases to trimming and J lost 3 bases; unmatched junction nucleotides: 3. Germline loops: CDR1 SGHVS, CDR2 FQNEAQ.